This TCR beta chain emerged from a study of metastatic and nonmetastatic thyroid tumors. Every patient underwent thyroid surgery untreated. The CDR3 has 14 residues. The germline V gene encodes CDR1 MNHNS and CDR2 SASEGT. V dropped 5 bases and J dropped 2 bases, with 11 bases sitting between them. With MiXCR, TCRdb reprocessed the PCR reads. This sample carries approximately 11,000 clones, 27% of them seen once, and the ten largest clones take about a fifth. The rearrangement links TRBV6-1 to TRBJ2-3; D is undetermined. Source material: adjacent normal tissue. This TCR was recovered from a male donor with papillary thyroid cancer or a benign thyroid nodule (not recorded which). Some clones in this sample may be carry-over from other donors' samples. In DNA form, the CDR3 reads TGTGCCAGCAGTCCCCCCTCGGCCACAGATACGCAGTATTTT. Translation gives CASSPPSATDTQYF.